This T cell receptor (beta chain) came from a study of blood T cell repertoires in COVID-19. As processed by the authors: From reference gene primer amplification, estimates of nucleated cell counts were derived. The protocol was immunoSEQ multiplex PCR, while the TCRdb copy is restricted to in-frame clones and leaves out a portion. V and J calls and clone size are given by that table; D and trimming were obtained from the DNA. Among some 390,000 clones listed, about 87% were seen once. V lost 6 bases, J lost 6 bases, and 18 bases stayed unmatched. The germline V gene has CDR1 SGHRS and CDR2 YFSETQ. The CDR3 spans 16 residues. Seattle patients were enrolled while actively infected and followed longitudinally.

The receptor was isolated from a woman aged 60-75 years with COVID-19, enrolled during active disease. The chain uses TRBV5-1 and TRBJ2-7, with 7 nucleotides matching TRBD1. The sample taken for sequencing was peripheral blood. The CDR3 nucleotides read TGCGCCAGCACTACGATGGCAGGGGGTACGACGGGCGAGCAGTACTTC. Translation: CASTTMAGGTTGEQYF.